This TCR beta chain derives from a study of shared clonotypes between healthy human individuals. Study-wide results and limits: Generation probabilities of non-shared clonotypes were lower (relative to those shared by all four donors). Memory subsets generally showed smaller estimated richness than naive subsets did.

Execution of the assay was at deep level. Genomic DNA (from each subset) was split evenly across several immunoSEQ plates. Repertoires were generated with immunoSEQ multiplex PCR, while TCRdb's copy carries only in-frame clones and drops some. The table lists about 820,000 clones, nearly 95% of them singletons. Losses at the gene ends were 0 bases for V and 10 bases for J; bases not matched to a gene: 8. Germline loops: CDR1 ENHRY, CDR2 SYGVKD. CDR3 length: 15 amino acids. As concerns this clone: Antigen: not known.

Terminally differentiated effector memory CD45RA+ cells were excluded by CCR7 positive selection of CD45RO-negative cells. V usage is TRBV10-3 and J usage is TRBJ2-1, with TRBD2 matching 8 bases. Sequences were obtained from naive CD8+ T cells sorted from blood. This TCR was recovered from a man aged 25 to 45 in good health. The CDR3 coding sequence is TGTGCCATCAGTGAGTCTCACATAGCGGGACAAGAGCAGTTCTTC. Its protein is CAISESHIAGQEQFF.